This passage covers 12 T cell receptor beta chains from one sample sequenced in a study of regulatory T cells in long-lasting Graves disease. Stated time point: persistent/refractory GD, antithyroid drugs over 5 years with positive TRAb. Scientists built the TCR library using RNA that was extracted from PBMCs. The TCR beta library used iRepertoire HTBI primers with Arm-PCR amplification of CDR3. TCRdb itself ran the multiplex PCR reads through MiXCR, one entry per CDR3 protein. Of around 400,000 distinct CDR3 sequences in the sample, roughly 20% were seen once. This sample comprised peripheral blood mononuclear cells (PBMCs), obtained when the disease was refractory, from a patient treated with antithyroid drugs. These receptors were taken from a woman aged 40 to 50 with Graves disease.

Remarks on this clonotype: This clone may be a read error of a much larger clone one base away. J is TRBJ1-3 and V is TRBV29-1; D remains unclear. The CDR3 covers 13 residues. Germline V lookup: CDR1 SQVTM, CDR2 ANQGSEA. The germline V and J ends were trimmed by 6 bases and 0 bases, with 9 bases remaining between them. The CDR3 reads CSVLGSSGNTIYF. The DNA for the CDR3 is TGCAGCGTGCTCGGGAGCTCTGGAAACACCATATATTTT.

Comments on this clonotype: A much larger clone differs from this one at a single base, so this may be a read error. CDR3 coding DNA: TGTGCCAGCAGCCTTACCCCGGCGGACACTGAAGATTTCTTT. This encodes CASSLTPADTEDFF. The genes are TRBV6-2 or TRBV6-3 and TRBJ1-1, with a possible D match to TRBD1 (5 bases). The CDR3 runs 14 residues. Germline-derived CDR1 and CDR2 are MNHEY and SVGEGT.

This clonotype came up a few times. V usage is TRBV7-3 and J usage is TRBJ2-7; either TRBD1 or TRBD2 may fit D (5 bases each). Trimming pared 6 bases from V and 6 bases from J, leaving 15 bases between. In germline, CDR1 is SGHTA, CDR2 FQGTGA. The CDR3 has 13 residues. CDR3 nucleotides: TGTGCCAGCAGTCTCGTTGGGGGTGGCGAGCAGTACTTC. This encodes CASSLVGGGEQYF.

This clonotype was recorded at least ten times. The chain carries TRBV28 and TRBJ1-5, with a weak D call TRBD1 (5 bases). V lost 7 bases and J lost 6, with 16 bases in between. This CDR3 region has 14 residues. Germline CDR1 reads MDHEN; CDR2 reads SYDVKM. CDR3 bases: TGTGCCAGCACCCTCACCCCGACAGTTCAGCCCCAGCATTTT. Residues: CASTLTPTVQPQHF. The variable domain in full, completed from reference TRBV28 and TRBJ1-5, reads DVKVTQSSRYLVKRTGEKVFLECVQDMDHENMFWYRQDPGLGLRLIYFSYDVKMKEKGDIPEGYSVSREKKERFSLILESASTNQTSMYLCASTLTPTVQPQHFGDGTRLSIL.

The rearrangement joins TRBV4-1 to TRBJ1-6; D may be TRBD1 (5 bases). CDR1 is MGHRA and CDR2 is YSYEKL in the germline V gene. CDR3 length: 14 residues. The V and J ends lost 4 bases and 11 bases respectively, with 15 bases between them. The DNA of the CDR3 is TGCGCCAGCAGCCCGCCCTGGGGCAGGCCACCCCTCCACTTT. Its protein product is CASSPPWGRPPLHF.

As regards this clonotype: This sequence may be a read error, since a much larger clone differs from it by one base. CDR3 coding DNA: TGTGCCAGCAGTTCGGCCTCCTATAATTCACCCCTCCACTTT. Amino acid sequence: CASSSASYNSPLHF. The chain joins TRBV5-5 to TRBJ1-6; no clear D gene. Trimming removed 5 bases at V and 0 bases at J, with 6 bases between. Germline-derived CDR1 and CDR2 are SGHKS and YYEKEE (reference sequence). The CDR3 spans 14 residues.

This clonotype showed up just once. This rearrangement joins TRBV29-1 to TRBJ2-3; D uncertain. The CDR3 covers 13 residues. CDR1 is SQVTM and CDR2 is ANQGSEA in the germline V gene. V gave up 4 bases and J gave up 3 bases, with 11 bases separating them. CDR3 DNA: TGCAGCGTTGGGGTACAGATTACAGATACGCAGTATTTT. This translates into CSVGVQITDTQYF.

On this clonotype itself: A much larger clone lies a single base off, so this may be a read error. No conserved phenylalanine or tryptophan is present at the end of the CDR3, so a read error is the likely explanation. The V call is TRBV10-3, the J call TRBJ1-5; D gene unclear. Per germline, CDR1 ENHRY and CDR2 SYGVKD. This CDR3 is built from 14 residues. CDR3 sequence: CASSPSGPNQPQHS. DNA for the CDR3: TGTGCCAGCAGTCCGAGTGGGCCTAATCAGCCCCAGCATTCT.

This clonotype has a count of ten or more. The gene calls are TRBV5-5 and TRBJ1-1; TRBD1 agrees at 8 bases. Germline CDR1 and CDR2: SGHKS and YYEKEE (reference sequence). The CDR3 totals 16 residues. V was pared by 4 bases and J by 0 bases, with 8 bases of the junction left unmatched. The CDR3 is CASSAGDRGVNTEAFF. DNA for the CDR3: TGTGCCAGCAGCGCCGGTGACAGGGGTGTGAACACTGAAGCTTTCTTT.

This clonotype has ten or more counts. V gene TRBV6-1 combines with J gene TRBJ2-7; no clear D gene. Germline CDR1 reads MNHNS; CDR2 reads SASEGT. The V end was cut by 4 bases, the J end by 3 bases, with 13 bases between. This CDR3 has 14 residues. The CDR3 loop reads CASSVTASYYEQYF. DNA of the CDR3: TGTGCCAGCAGTGTAACGGCTTCTTACTACGAGCAGTACTTC.

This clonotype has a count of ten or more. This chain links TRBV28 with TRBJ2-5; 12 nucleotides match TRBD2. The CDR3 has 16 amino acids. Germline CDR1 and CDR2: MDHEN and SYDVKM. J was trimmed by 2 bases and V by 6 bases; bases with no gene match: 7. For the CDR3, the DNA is TGTGCCAGCAGCCGGACACTAGCGGGAGGACAAGAGACCCAGTACTTC. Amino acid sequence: CASSRTLAGGQETQYF.

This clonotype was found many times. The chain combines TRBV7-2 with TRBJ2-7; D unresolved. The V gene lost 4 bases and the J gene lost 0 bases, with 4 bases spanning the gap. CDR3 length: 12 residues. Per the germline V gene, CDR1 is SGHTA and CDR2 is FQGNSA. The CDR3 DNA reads TGTGCCAGCAGCTCTCACTCCTACGAGCAGTACTTC. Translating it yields CASSSHSYEQYF.